This T cell receptor (beta chain) derives from a study of identical twins. TCRdb reprocessed the 5' RACE reads via MiXCR and lists one record per CDR3 protein. The data contain about 490,000 distinct CDR3 sequences, roughly 15% of them singletons. Only a few counts were recorded for this clonotype. Germline CDR1 and CDR2: SGHTA and FQGTGA. The length of the CDR3 is 16 residues. J was trimmed by 7 bases and V by 5 bases; bases with no gene match: 11. This sample also belongs to another study, concerning yellow fever vaccine responses in identical twins.

The sequencing input was CD4+ T cells sorted from blood. This chain joins TRBV7-3 and TRBJ2-1; 10 positions match TRBD2. The receptor was isolated from a woman under 30 in good health. This CDR3 is CASSGQGGTSANEQFF. In nucleotides, the CDR3 is TGTGCCAGCAGCGGACAAGGAGGGACTAGCGCGAATGAGCAGTTCTTC.